The present entry profiles one TCR beta chain with its context. The identical CDR3 is also encoded by other nucleotide sequences in the sample. This record comes from a study of shared clonotypes between healthy human individuals. TCRdb's copy holds only in-frame clones and misses some; the assay was immunoSEQ multiplex PCR. Among about 660,000 clones listed, 74% were seen once. Every donor, a Caucasian adult, lived in Nashville, Tennessee. This CDR3 is built from 16 residues. Looked up from germline, CDR1 is WSHSY and CDR2 is SAAADI. J gave up 1 base and V 5 bases, and 9 bases lay outside the gene matches.

The sample comprised memory CD4+ T cells sorted from blood. As to subset: CD45RA-negative fraction. V and J are TRBV10-2 and TRBJ2-5; 8 positions agree with TRBD2. This TCR was recovered from a woman in her thirties in good health. CDR3 loop: CASSQKMSGSQETQYF. The CDR3, as DNA: TGCGCCAGCAGTCAGAAGATGAGCGGGAGCCAAGAGACCCAGTACTTC.